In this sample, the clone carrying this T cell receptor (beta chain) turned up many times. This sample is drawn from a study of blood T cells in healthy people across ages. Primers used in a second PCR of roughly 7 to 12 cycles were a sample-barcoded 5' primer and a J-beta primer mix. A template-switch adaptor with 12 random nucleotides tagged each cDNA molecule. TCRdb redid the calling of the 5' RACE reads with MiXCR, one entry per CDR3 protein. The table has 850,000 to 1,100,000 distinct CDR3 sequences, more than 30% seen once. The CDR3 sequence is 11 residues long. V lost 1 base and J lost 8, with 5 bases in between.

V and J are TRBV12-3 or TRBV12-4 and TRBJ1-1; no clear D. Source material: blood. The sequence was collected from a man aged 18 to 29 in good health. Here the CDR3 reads CASSLVGEAFF. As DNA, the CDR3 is TGTGCCAGCAGTTTAGTGGGAGAAGCTTTCTTT.